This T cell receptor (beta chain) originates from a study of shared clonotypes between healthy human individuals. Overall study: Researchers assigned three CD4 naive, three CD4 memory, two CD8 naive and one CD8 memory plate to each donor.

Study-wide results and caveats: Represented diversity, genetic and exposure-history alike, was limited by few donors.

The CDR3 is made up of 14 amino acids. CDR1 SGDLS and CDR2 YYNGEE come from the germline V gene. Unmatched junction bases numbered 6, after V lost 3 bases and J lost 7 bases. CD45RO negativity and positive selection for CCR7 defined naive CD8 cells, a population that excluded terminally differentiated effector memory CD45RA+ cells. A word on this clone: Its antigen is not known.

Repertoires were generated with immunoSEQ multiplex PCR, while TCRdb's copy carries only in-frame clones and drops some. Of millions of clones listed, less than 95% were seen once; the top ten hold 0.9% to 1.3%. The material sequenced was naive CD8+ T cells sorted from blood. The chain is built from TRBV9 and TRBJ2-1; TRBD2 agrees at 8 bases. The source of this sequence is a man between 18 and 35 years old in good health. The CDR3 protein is CASSAGLAENEQFF. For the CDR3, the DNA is TGTGCCAGCAGCGCCGGACTAGCTGAGAATGAGCAGTTCTTC.